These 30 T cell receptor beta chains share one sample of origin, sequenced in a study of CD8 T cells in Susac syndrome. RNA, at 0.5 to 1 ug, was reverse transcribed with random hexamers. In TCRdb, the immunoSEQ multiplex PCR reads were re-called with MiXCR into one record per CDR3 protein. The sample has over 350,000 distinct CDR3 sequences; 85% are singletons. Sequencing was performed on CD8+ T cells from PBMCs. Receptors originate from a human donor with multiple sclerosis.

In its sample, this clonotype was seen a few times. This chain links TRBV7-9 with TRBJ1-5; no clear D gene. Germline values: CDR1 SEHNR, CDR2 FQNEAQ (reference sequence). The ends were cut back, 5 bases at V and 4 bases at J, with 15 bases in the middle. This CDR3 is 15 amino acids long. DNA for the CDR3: TGTGCCAGCAGCCCCGACGACTCTGGAAATCAGCCCCAGCATTTT. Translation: CASSPDDSGNQPQHF. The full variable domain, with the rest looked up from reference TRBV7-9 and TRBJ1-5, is DTGVSQNPRHKITKRGQNVTFRCDPISEHNRLYWYRQTLGQGPEFLTYFQNEAQLEKSRLLSDRFSAERPKGSFSTLEIQRTEQGDSAMYLCASSPDDSGNQPQHFGDGTRLSIL.

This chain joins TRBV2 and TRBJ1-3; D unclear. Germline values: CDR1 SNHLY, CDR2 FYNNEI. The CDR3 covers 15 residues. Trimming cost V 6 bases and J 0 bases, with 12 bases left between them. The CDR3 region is CASRVDASSGNTIYF. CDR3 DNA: TGTGCCAGCAGGGTGGACGCCAGCTCTGGAAACACCATATATTTT.

The CDR3 DNA reads TGCGCCAGCAGCCAAGAGGAGGGGGGCCTTGGGCAGCCCCAGCATTTT. Its protein product is CASSQEEGGLGQPQHF. The chain links TRBV4-1 to TRBJ1-5, with D tentatively TRBD1 (6 bases). This CDR3 spans 16 amino acids. V was clipped by 0 bases and J by 7 bases, with 16 bases between them. Germline lookup yields CDR1 MGHRA and CDR2 YSYEKL.

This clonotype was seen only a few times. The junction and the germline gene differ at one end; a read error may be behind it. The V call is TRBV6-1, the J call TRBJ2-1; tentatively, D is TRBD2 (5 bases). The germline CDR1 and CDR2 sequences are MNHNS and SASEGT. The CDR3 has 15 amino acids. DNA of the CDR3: TGTGCCAGCAGCGAAGGACTTCTCCTAAGTAATGAGCAGTTCTTC. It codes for CASSEGLLLSNEQFF.

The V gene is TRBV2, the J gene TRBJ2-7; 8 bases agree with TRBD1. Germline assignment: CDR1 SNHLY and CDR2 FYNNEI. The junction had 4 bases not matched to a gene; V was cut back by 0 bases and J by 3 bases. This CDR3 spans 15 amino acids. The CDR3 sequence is CASSEAGGTGYEQYF. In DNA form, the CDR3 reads TGTGCCAGCAGTGAAGCGGGCGGGACAGGCTACGAGCAGTACTTC.

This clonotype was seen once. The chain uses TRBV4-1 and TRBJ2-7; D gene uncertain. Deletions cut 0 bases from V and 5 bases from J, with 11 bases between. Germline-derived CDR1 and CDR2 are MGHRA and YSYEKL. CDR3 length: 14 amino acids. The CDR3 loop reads CASSQEGKGNEQYF. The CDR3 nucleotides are TGCGCCAGCAGCCAAGAGGGTAAGGGAAACGAGCAGTACTTC.

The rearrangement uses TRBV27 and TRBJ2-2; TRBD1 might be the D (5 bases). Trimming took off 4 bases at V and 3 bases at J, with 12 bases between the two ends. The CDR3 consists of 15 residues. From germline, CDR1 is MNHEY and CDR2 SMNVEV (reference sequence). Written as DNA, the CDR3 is TGTGCCAGCAGTTGGGATCAGGGCTACACCGGGGAGCTGTTTTTT. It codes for CASSWDQGYTGELFF.

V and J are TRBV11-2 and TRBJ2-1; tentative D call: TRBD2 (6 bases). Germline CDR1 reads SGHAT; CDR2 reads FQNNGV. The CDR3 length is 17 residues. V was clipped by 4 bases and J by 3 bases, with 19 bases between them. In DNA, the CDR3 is TGTGCCAGCAGCTCCCCATTGGGAGGCTACTACTACAATGAGCAGTTCTTC. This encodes CASSSPLGGYYYNEQFF.

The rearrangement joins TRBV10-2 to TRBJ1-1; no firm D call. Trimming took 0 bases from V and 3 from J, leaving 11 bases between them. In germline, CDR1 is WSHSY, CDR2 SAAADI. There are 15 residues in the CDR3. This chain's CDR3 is CASSESLDTDTEAFF. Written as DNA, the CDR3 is TGCGCCAGCAGTGAGTCCCTCGACACCGACACTGAAGCTTTCTTT.

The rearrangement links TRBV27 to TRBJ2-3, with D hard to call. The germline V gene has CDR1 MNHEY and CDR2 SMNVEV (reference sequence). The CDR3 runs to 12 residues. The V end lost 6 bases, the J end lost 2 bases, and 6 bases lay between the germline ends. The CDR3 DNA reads TGTGCCAGCAGCAACCCCACAGATACGCAGTATTTT. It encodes CASSNPTDTQYF.

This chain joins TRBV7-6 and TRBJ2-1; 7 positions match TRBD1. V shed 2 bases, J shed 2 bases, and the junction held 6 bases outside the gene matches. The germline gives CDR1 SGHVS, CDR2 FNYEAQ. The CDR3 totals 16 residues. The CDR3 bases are TGTGCCAGCAGCTTATATGCGACAGGGACCTACAATGAGCAGTTCTTC. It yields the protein CASSLYATGTYNEQFF.

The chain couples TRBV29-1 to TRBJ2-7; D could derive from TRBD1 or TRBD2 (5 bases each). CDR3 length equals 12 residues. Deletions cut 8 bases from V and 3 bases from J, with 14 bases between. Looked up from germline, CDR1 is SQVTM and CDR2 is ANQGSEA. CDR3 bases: TGCAGCATCCGGGACGGGAACTACGAGCAGTACTTC. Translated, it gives CSIRDGNYEQYF.

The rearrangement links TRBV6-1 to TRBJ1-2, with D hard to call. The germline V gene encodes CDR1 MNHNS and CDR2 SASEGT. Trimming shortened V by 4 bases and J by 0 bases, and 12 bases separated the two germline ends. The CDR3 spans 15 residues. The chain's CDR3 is CASSAWTFPNYGYTF. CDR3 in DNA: TGTGCCAGCAGTGCCTGGACGTTCCCTAACTATGGCTACACCTTC.

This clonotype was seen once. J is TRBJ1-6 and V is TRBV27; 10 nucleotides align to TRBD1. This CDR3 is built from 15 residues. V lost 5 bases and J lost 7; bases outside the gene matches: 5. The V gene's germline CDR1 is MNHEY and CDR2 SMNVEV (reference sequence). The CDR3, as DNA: TGTGCCAGCAGTCTGACAGGGGGCGCGAATTCACCCCTCCACTTT. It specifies CASSLTGGANSPLHF.

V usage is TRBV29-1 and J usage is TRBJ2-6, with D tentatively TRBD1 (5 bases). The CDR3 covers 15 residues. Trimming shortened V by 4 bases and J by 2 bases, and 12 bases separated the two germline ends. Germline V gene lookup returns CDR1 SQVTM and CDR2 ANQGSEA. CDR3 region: CSVVRVGAGANVLTF. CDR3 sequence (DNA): TGCAGCGTTGTAAGGGTAGGGGCTGGGGCCAACGTCCTGACTTTC.

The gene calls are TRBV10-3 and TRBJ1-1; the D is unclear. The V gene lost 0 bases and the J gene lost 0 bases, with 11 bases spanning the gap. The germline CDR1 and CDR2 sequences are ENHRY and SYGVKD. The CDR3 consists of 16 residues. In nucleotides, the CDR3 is TGTGCCATCAGTGAGTCGTACCAGCATCTGAACACTGAAGCTTTCTTT. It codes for CAISESYQHLNTEAFF.

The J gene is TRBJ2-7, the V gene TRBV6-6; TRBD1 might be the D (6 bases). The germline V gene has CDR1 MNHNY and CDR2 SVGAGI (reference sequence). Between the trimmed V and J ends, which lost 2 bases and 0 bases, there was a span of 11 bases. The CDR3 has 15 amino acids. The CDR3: CASSYPQGTSYEQYF. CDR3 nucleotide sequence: TGTGCCAGCAGTTACCCCCAGGGGACCTCCTACGAGCAGTACTTC.

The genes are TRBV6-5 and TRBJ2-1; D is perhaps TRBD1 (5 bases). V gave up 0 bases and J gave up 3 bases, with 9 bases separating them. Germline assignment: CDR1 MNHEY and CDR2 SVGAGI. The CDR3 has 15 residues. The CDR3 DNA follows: TGTGCCAGCAGTTACTCGATTACAGGCTACAATGAGCAGTTCTTC. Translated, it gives CASSYSITGYNEQFF.

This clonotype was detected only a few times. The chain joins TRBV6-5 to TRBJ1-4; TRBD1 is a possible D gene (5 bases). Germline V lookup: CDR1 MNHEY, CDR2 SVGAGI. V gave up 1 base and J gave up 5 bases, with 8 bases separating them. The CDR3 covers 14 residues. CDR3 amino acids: CASSYFAGNEKLFF. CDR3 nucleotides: TGTGCCAGCAGTTACTTCGCAGGGAATGAAAAACTGTTTTTT.

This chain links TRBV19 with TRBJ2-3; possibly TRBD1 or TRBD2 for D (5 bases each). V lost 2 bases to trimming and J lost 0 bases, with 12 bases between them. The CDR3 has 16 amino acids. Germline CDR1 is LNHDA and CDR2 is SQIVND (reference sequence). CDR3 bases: TGTGCCAGTAGTATACCCACGGGACCTAGCACAGATACGCAGTATTTT. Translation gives CASSIPTGPSTDTQYF.

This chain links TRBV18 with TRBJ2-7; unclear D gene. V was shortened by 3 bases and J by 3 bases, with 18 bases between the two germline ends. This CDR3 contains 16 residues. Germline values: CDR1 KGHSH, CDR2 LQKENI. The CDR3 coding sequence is TGTGCCAGCTCACCTTCGTTGTCAGGAGCAAACTACGAGCAGTACTTC. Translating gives CASSPSLSGANYEQYF.

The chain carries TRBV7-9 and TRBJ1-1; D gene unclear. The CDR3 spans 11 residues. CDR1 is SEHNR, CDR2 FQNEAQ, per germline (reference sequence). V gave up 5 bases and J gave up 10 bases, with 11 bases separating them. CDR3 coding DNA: TGTGCCAGCAGCCTAACCCAAGGAGCTTTCTTT. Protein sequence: CASSLTQGAFF.

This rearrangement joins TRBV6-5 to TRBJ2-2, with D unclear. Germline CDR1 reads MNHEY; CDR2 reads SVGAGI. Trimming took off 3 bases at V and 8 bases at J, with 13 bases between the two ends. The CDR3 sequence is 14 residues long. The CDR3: CASSYSPSLGELFF. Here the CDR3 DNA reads TGTGCCAGCAGTTATTCCCCCTCCCTGGGGGAGCTGTTTTTT.

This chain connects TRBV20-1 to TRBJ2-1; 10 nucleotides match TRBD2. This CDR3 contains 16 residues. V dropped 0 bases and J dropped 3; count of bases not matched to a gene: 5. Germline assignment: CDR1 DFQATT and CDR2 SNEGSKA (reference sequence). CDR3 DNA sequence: TGCAGTGCTAGAGATGATCTAGCGGGAGACTACAATGAGCAGTTCTTC. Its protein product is CSARDDLAGDYNEQFF.

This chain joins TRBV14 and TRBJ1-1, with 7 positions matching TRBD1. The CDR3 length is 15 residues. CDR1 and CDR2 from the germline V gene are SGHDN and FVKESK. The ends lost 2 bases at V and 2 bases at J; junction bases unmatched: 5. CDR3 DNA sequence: TGTGCCAGCAGCCAAAGACAGGGCGCAAACACTGAAGCTTTCTTT. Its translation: CASSQRQGANTEAFF.

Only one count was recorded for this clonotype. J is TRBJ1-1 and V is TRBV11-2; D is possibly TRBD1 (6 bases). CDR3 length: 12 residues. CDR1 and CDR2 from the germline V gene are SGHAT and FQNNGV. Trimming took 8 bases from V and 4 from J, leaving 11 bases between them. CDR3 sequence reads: CASLGGGTEAFF. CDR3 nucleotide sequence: TGTGCCAGCTTAGGAGGGGGCACTGAAGCTTTCTTT.

The CDR3 reads CASSQEGEFNYGYTF. CDR3 sequence (DNA): TGTGCCAGCAGCCAAGAAGGGGAATTTAACTATGGCTACACCTTC. The gene calls are TRBV3-1 and TRBJ1-2, with D possibly TRBD1 on 5 matching bases. The germline gives CDR1 LGHDT, CDR2 YNNKEL (reference sequence). V was shortened by 0 bases and J by 1 base, with 9 bases between the two germline ends. The CDR3 has 15 amino acids.

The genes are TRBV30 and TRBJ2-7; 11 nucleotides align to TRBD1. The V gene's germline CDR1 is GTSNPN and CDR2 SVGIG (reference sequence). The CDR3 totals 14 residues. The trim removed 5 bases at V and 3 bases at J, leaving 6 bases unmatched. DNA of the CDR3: TGTGCCTGGGGATTAGGGACAGGGGGCTACGAGCAGTACTTC. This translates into CAWGLGTGGYEQYF.

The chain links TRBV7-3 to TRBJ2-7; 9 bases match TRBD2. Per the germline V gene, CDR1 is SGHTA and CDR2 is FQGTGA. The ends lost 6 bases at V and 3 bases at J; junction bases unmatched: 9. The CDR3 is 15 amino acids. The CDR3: CASSLAGGRNYEQYF. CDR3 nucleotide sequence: TGTGCCAGCAGTTTGGCGGGAGGGAGAAACTACGAGCAGTACTTC.

The CDR3 sequence is CASSGIAGDQETQYF. CDR3 DNA sequence: TGTGCCAGCAGTGGAATAGCGGGAGACCAAGAGACCCAGTACTTC. The V and J genes are TRBV6-1 and TRBJ2-5; 9 nucleotides match TRBD2. Germline V lookup: CDR1 MNHNS, CDR2 SASEGT. CDR3 length equals 15 residues. Trimming removed 4 bases from V and 0 bases from J; junction bases left unmatched: 3.